This T cell receptor beta chain appears in the sequencing data of a study of blood T cell repertoires in COVID-19. Across the study: Samples came from the United States, Italy and Spain, spanning acute and convalescent COVID-19. PBMCs, B-cell-depleted T cells, or T cells provided the cDNA or gDNA that made up the material.

As processed by the authors: Nucleated cell number was recorded as an estimate derived from reference gene primer amplification. Using immunoSEQ multiplex PCR, the repertoire was profiled, and TCRdb retains in-frame clones only, with some absent. The DNA was the basis for D and trimming; V, J and clone size are from that table. In the table there are a few hundred thousand clones, around 87% of which are singletons. Only one count was recorded for this clone. The V gene's germline CDR1 is MNHNS and CDR2 SASEGT. V lost 4 bases, J lost 1 base, and 3 bases stayed unmatched. The CDR3 length is 16 residues.

The sequence derives from a man aged 55 to 69 with acute or convalescent COVID-19. The sequencing input was peripheral blood. V and J are TRBV6-1 and TRBJ2-5, with 13 bases aligning to TRBD2. This chain's CDR3 is CASSARTSGSQETQYF. The CDR3 DNA reads TGTGCCAGCAGTGCCCGGACTAGCGGGAGCCAAGAGACCCAGTACTTC.